This passage covers 32 T cell receptor beta chains from one sample sequenced in a study of a mutant IDH1 vaccine in newly diagnosed glioma. Libraries were prepared by immunoSEQ multiplex PCR; TCRdb keeps only in-frame clonotypes and omits some of them. There are 68,000 or so clones in the sample; roughly 83% occur only once, and roughly 12% lies in the top ten. These receptors lack a known antigen. Time point in this sample: week 35, safety follow-up. Every single dose of the vaccine, 300 ug of mutant IDH1 20-mer peptide, came with topical imiquimod. The source material was PBMCs, sampled from a glioma patient whose treatment included an IDH1 peptide vaccine. These receptors all stem from a man younger than 35 with glioma.

This clone occurred once. The chain has TRBV11-2 and TRBJ1-1; TRBD1 aligns across 10 bases. CDR1 and CDR2 (germline): SGHAT, FQNNGV. V was clipped by 6 bases and J by 0 bases; unmatched bases: 7. The CDR3 is made up of 16 amino acids. The CDR3 sequence: CASRAGTGVMNTEAFF. Here the CDR3 DNA reads TGTGCCAGCAGGGCCGGGACAGGGGTAATGAACACTGAAGCTTTCTTT.

The rearrangement uses TRBV6-5 and TRBJ1-1, with D uncertain. Germline V gives CDR1 MNHEY, CDR2 SVGAGI. This CDR3 has 13 amino acids. V lost 0 bases, J lost 4 bases, and 6 bases lay in between. This CDR3 is CASSYSRSTEAFF. Here the CDR3 DNA reads TGTGCCAGCAGTTACTCGCGGTCCACTGAAGCTTTCTTT.

The chain uses TRBV6-4 and TRBJ2-3; D not certain. V was cut by 0 bases and J by 4 bases, with 8 bases left in between. CDR3 length equals 14 residues. Germline CDR1 MRHNA, CDR2 SNTAGT. In nucleotides, the CDR3 is TGTGCCAGCAGTGACTCTTCGGCGGCAGATACGCAGTATTTT. It yields the protein CASSDSSAADTQYF.

The genes are TRBV19 and TRBJ1-2, with 7 bases lining up with TRBD1. Looked up from germline, CDR1 is LNHDA and CDR2 is SQIVND (reference sequence). V dropped 4 bases and J dropped 4; count of bases not matched to a gene: 6. The CDR3 loop spans 14 amino acids. In DNA form, the CDR3 reads TGTGCCAGTAGTACGGACAGGCGAGTCTATGGCTACACCTTC. Protein: CASSTDRRVYGYTF. Together with reference TRBV19 and TRBJ1-2, the CDR3 gives the full variable domain: DGGITQSPKYLFRKEGQNVTLSCEQNLNHDAMYWYRQDPGQGLRLIYYSQIVNDFQKGDIAEGYSVSREKKESFPLTVTSAQKNPTAFYLCASSTDRRVYGYTFGSGTRLTVV.

The rearrangement links TRBV5-1 to TRBJ1-6; TRBD1 is a possible D gene (5 bases). This CDR3 spans 19 amino acids. Germline V CDR1 and CDR2: SGHRS, YFSETQ. The V end lost 0 bases, the J end lost 0 bases, and 16 bases lay between the germline ends. CDR3 DNA: TGCGCCAGCAGCTTGGCCCCGTTTGAGGGGAACTCCTATAATTCACCCCTCCACTTT. Protein: CASSLAPFEGNSYNSPLHF.

This chain joins TRBV7-9 and TRBJ2-7; 7 positions agree with TRBD1. The CDR3 runs to 16 residues. V shed 5 bases, J shed 6 bases, and the junction held 16 bases outside the gene matches. CDR1 and CDR2 (germline): SEHNR, FQNEAQ (reference sequence). The CDR3 loop reads CASSPLSGTESREQYF. For the CDR3, the DNA is TGTGCCAGCAGCCCCTTATCCGGGACAGAATCGCGCGAGCAGTACTTC.

This chain links TRBV30 with TRBJ1-2; 8 bases are a match to TRBD1. Trimming took 4 bases from V and 0 from J; bases not matched to a gene: 4. The V gene's germline CDR1 is GTSNPN and CDR2 SVGIG (reference sequence). This CDR3 spans 14 amino acids. In DNA form, the CDR3 reads TGTGCCTGGACCGGGACAGGCTCTAACTATGGCTACACCTTC. Residues: CAWTGTGSNYGYTF. Based on the CDR3 plus reference TRBV30 and TRBJ1-2, the full variable domain is SQTIHQWPATLVQPVGSPLSLECTVEGTSNPNLYWYRQAAGRGLQLLFYSVGIGQISSEVPQNLSASRPQDRQFILSSKKLLLSDSGFYLCAWTGTGSNYGYTFGSGTRLTVV.

The genes are TRBV5-6 and TRBJ2-7; 8 bases are a match to TRBD1. The CDR3 spans 14 residues. The germline V gene encodes CDR1 SGHDT and CDR2 YYEEEE. Trimming at V came to 3 bases and at J to 3 bases, leaving 5 bases not matched to a gene. The CDR3 coding sequence is TGTGCCAGCAGCTCTCCGGACAGGGTCTACGAGCAGTACTTC. Residues: CASSSPDRVYEQYF. Looking up the rest from reference TRBV5-6 and TRBJ2-7 gives the full variable domain: DAGVTQSPTHLIKTRGQQVTLRCSPKSGHDTVSWYQQALGQGPQFIFQYYEEEERQRGNFPDRFSGHQFPNYSSELNVNALLLGDSALYLCASSSPDRVYEQYFGPGTRLTVT.

The J gene is TRBJ2-7, the V gene TRBV28; D gene unclear. The germline gives CDR1 MDHEN, CDR2 SYDVKM. The CDR3 has 14 amino acids. Trimming took off 3 bases at V and 0 bases at J, with 9 bases between the two ends. The CDR3 nucleotides read TGTGCCAGCAGTTTCGAAGGGAACTCCTACGAGCAGTACTTC. It encodes CASSFEGNSYEQYF.

This chain connects TRBV6-4 to TRBJ1-1; no definite D call. V lost 3 bases to trimming and J lost 10 bases, with 12 bases between them. CDR1 MRHNA and CDR2 SNTAGT come from the germline V gene. The CDR3 runs to 12 residues. This CDR3 is CASSETGGRAFF. The DNA for the CDR3 is TGTGCCAGCAGTGAAACGGGAGGAAGAGCTTTCTTT.

The genes are TRBV27 and TRBJ1-1, with D possibly being TRBD1 (5 bases). Trimming removed 6 bases from V and 4 bases from J, with 18 bases in between. The CDR3 has 15 amino acids. Germline V gene sequence: CDR1 MNHEY, CDR2 SMNVEV (reference sequence). CDR3 DNA: TGTGCCAGCAGCCAAATCAGGGTTTCTGGCACTGAAGCTTTCTTT. Translating gives CASSQIRVSGTEAFF.

The chain carries TRBV5-1 and TRBJ1-3; TRBD1 agrees at 9 bases. Trimming at V came to 4 bases and at J to 4 bases, leaving 9 bases not matched to a gene. This CDR3 is 16 amino acids long. The V gene's germline CDR1 is SGHRS and CDR2 YFSETQ. CDR3 amino acids: CASSMGSDRGGNTIYF. Written as DNA, the CDR3 is TGCGCCAGCAGCATGGGATCCGACAGGGGGGGAAACACCATATATTTT.

The chain joins TRBV29-1 to TRBJ2-7; D ambiguous. This CDR3 comprises 12 residues. The V gene's germline CDR1 is SQVTM and CDR2 ANQGSEA. V was cut by 6 bases and J by 0 bases, with 9 bases left in between. For the CDR3, the DNA is TGCAGCGTCATTTCCAGCTCCTACGAGCAGTACTTC. Translation: CSVISSSYEQYF.

The V call is TRBV5-4, the J call TRBJ1-2; D is possibly TRBD1 (6 bases). V shed 0 bases and J shed 4 bases, with 16 bases lying between them. CDR3 length: 16 residues. CDR1 is SGHNT, CDR2 YYREEE, per germline (reference sequence). Here the CDR3 DNA reads TGTGCCAGCAGCTTGGGCGACAGGTCGTTTGTCTATGGCTACACCTTC. Translated, it gives CASSLGDRSFVYGYTF.

The V gene is TRBV11-2, the J gene TRBJ2-7; D is uncertain. V shed 1 base and J shed 0 bases, with 10 bases lying between them. The CDR3 extends over 15 amino acids. The germline gives CDR1 SGHAT, CDR2 FQNNGV. DNA for the CDR3: TGTGCCAGCAGCTTAGCCCCGCTTAGCTCCTACGAGCAGTACTTC. Translation gives CASSLAPLSSYEQYF.

The chain joins TRBV10-3 to TRBJ1-1; 9 bases align to TRBD1. The germline V gene has CDR1 ENHRY and CDR2 SYGVKD. J was trimmed by 1 base and V by 6 bases; bases with no gene match: 0. This CDR3 has 13 residues. The CDR3 DNA reads TGTGCCATCAGGGGACAGGGGAACACTGAAGCTTTCTTT. Translated, it gives CAIRGQGNTEAFF.

The rearrangement links TRBV27 to TRBJ2-7; 11 nucleotides line up with TRBD2. The germline V gene encodes CDR1 MNHEY and CDR2 SMNVEV (reference sequence). The J segment lost 5 bases and the V segment lost 3 bases, leaving 3 bases of the junction unmatched. The CDR3 is made up of 14 amino acids. DNA of the CDR3: TGTGCCAGCAGTTTGGGGACTAGCGGAGACGAGCAGTACTTC. It translates to CASSLGTSGDEQYF.

In its sample, this clone was seen many times. The chain carries TRBV7-2 and TRBJ2-7, with a possible D match to TRBD1 (5 bases). The V gene lost 8 bases and the J gene lost 4 bases, with 9 bases spanning the gap. Germline assignment: CDR1 SGHTA and CDR2 FQGNSA. The CDR3 covers 11 residues. CDR3 in amino acids: CASGHQYEQYF. The CDR3 coding sequence is TGTGCCAGCGGACACCAATACGAGCAGTACTTC. The entire variable domain, with the rest obtained from reference TRBV7-2 and TRBJ2-7, is as follows: GAGVSQSPSNKVTEKGKDVELRCDPISGHTALYWYRQSLGQGLEFLIYFQGNSAPDKSGLPSDRFSAERTGGSVSTLTIQRTQQEDSAVYLCASGHQYEQYFGPGTRLTVT.

The genes are TRBV27 and TRBJ2-1, with D unresolved. Germline V gene sequence: CDR1 MNHEY, CDR2 SMNVEV (reference sequence). The CDR3 spans 15 residues. V gave up 6 bases and J gave up 0 bases, with 12 bases separating them. The CDR3 region has the DNA TGTGCCAGCAGACTAACAAGAAGCTCCTACAATGAGCAGTTCTTC. Translation: CASRLTRSSYNEQFF.

The V gene is TRBV30, the J gene TRBJ1-5, with D unresolved. Germline V gene lookup returns CDR1 GTSNPN and CDR2 SVGIG (reference sequence). Trimming stripped 1 base from V and 2 bases from J, with 9 bases between. The CDR3 extends over 14 amino acids. The DNA for the CDR3 is TGTGCCTGGAGTGGGTTTATTGGCAATCAGCCCCAGCATTTT. Translating gives CAWSGFIGNQPQHF.

The V gene is TRBV18, the J gene TRBJ1-4, with D unresolved. The germline V gene has CDR1 KGHSH and CDR2 LQKENI. The CDR3 loop spans 13 amino acids. V gave up 0 bases and J gave up 6 bases, with 5 bases separating them. The CDR3 nucleotides are TGTGCCAGCTCACCACCGGGTTATGAAAAACTGTTTTTT. Translating gives CASSPPGYEKLFF.

The CDR3 nucleotides are TGTGCCAGCAGCTTGTATCGGGGAGGGCTCTTTAACTATGGCTACACCTTC. This translates into CASSLYRGGLFNYGYTF. V usage is TRBV5-4 and J usage is TRBJ1-2; no firm D call. CDR1 is SGHNT and CDR2 is YYREEE in the germline V gene (reference sequence). V was trimmed by 1 base and J by 1 base, leaving 17 bases between them. The CDR3 runs 17 residues.

V and J are TRBV19 and TRBJ2-3; D is possibly TRBD2 (6 bases). This CDR3 contains 15 residues. Germline-derived CDR1 and CDR2 are LNHDA and SQIVND (reference sequence). Trimming stripped 0 bases from V and 5 bases from J, with 12 bases between. The CDR3 is CASSIDELAGDTQYF. The CDR3, as DNA: TGTGCCAGTAGTATAGATGAACTAGCTGGAGATACGCAGTATTTT. The full variable domain, with the rest looked up from reference TRBV19 and TRBJ2-3, is DGGITQSPKYLFRKEGQNVTLSCEQNLNHDAMYWYRQDPGQGLRLIYYSQIVNDFQKGDIAEGYSVSREKKESFPLTVTSAQKNPTAFYLCASSIDELAGDTQYFGPGTRLTVL.

The chain carries TRBV5-5 and TRBJ1-1; a possible D gene is TRBD1 (6 bases). CDR1 SGHKS and CDR2 YYEKEE come from the germline V gene (reference sequence). V was trimmed by 1 base and J by 3 bases, leaving 10 bases between them. The CDR3 runs to 14 residues. CDR3 residues: CASSLQGYDTEAFF. The CDR3 nucleotides read TGTGCCAGCAGCTTGCAGGGGTACGACACTGAAGCTTTCTTT.

CDR3 nucleotides: TGTGCCAGCAGTGCCGACCTGAGGGACAGGGCGAGCACAGATACGCAGTATTTT. As protein: CASSADLRDRASTDTQYF. The genes are TRBV6-1 and TRBJ2-3; TRBD1 matches at 9 bases. The CDR3 sequence is 18 residues long. V shed 4 bases and J 0 bases; nucleotides not matched to a gene: 11. Germline V CDR1 and CDR2: MNHNS, SASEGT.

This rearrangement joins TRBV7-2 to TRBJ2-5, with 8 bases matching TRBD1. The V gene end was trimmed by 3 bases and the J gene end by 5 bases; junction bases not matched to a gene: 8. Germline assignment: CDR1 SGHTA and CDR2 FQGNSA. There are 15 residues in the CDR3. The DNA of the CDR3 is TGTGCCAGCAGCTTCACCGGGACAGGAAGGGAGACCCAGTACTTC. This encodes CASSFTGTGRETQYF.

The chain combines TRBV5-1 with TRBJ2-7, with D possibly called TRBD1 or TRBD2 (5 bases each). Trimming removed 2 bases from V and 6 bases from J, with 9 bases in between. Per germline, CDR1 SGHRS and CDR2 YFSETQ. The CDR3 covers 12 residues. CDR3 in amino acids: CASSLEGREQYF. Here the CDR3 DNA reads TGCGCCAGCAGCTTAGAGGGACGCGAGCAGTACTTC.

The genes are TRBV6-9 and TRBJ2-3; TRBD2 might be the D (5 bases). CDR3 length: 14 residues. Trimming removed 9 bases at V and 1 base at J, with 14 bases between. CDR1 and CDR2 (germline): MNHGY, SVAAGI. CDR3 nucleotide sequence: TGTGCCAGTATGGCCACTAGAGGCACAGATACGCAGTATTTT. This sequence encodes CASMATRGTDTQYF.

The table lists this clone with a few counts. The V gene is TRBV11-2, the J gene TRBJ1-1; D is possibly TRBD1 (5 bases). V was pared by 1 base and J by 7 bases, with 19 bases between. There are 16 residues in the CDR3. CDR1 and CDR2 from the germline V gene are SGHAT and FQNNGV. The CDR3 nucleotides read TGTGCCAGCAGCTTAGGGGGTTCGGTCCGGGGGGTTGAAGCTTTCTTT. It encodes CASSLGGSVRGVEAFF.

The rearrangement links TRBV11-3 to TRBJ2-2, with 15 bases matching TRBD2. The CDR3 has 17 amino acids. Germline CDR1 reads SGHNT; CDR2 reads YENEEA. Trimming took 1 base from V and 6 from J; bases not matched to a gene: 3. The CDR3 nucleotides read TGTGCCAGCAGCTTAGGGACTAGCGGGAGGGAACCCGGGGAGCTGTTTTTT. Translated: CASSLGTSGREPGELFF.

This chain connects TRBV6-5 to TRBJ1-1, with D maybe TRBD1 (6 bases). V lost 1 base to trimming and J lost 5 bases, with 11 bases between them. Germline values: CDR1 MNHEY, CDR2 SVGAGI. CDR3 length: 14 amino acids. The CDR3 DNA sequence: TGTGCCAGCAGTTACTTTTATCAGGGGACTGAAGCTTTCTTT. Translation: CASSYFYQGTEAFF.

V usage is TRBV7-9 and J usage is TRBJ2-7; possibly TRBD2 for D (6 bases). Germline CDR1 SEHNR, CDR2 FQNEAQ (reference sequence). The CDR3 contains 15 residues. The germline V and J ends were trimmed by 6 bases and 3 bases, with 18 bases remaining between them. The CDR3 loop reads CASREVGGTIYEQYF. The CDR3 nucleotides are TGTGCCAGCAGGGAGGTTGGAGGGACGATCTACGAGCAGTACTTC.